The source of this T cell receptor (beta chain) is a study of T cells in Graves' hyperthyroidism and ophthalmopathy. From RNA transcripts, TCR beta CDR3 regions were amplified. An initial round of RT-PCR targeting the TCR CDR3 relied on the HTBI primer set. One entry per CDR3 protein results from TCRdb running MiXCR on the multiplex PCR reads. Of 500,000 to 650,000 distinct CDR3 sequences listed, around 13% were seen once; the top ten hold under 15%. Germline V gives CDR1 MDHEN, CDR2 SYDVKM. The CDR3 loop spans 15 amino acids. The V gene lost 3 bases and the J gene lost 1 base, with 9 bases spanning the gap.

This chain connects TRBV28 to TRBJ2-2; D possibly uses TRBD1 or TRBD2 (5 bases each). The sequencing sample was made of blood. The clonotype comes from a woman aged 50 to 60 with Graves' ophthalmopathy. The CDR3 nucleotides read TGTGCCAGCAGTTTCGGGACGGGGAACACCGGGGAGCTGTTTTTT. Translating it yields CASSFGTGNTGELFF.